This T cell receptor (beta chain) was sequenced during a study of T cells expressing NK-cell markers. Germline V gives CDR1 SEHNR, CDR2 FQNEAQ (reference sequence). The CDR3 extends over 13 amino acids. One entry per CDR3 protein, without DNA, is what TCRdb gives after re-calling the 5' RACE reads. Listed are roughly 380,000 distinct CDR3 sequences; about 5.2% falls within the top ten. This TCR came from a man aged 18 to 69 in good health. The gene calls are TRBV7-9 and TRBJ1-4. The sequenced material came from blood T cells: a sorted CD56 or NKG2C T cell subset, CD4+ or CD8+ T cells, or bulk PBMC T cells (not recorded which). The CDR3 reads CASSGLEGEKLFF.